A single sample is the source of the 16 T cell receptor beta chains below, sequenced in a study of tumor-infiltrating lymphocytes in primary liver carcinoma. The source of the blood RNA was unsorted whole blood, and germline DNA was extracted as well. Starting from around 500 ng of total RNA, TCR beta cDNA was produced with a primer in the constant region. A slightly modified ARM-PCR protocol with three nested multiplex PCR rounds produced these TCR beta libraries. The opening two PCR rounds, around 9 cycles each, paired TRBV1-TRBV30 forward primers with a C-beta reverse primer. TCRdb re-derived calls from the multiplex PCR reads in MiXCR, one entry per CDR3 protein. This table has approximately 210,000 distinct CDR3 sequences, around 60% appearing once. The sequenced sample consisted of peripheral blood. These TCRs come from a woman in her sixties or seventies with primary liver carcinoma and hepatitis B virus infection.

This clonotype was recorded many times. The chain couples TRBV6-5 to TRBJ2-7; a weak D match, TRBD1 (6 bases). There are 18 residues in the CDR3. V dropped 5 bases and J dropped 0 bases, with 23 bases sitting between them. CDR1 is MNHEY, CDR2 SVGAGI, per germline. The chain's CDR3 is CASSKLPPAGADSYEQYF. Here the CDR3 DNA reads TGTGCCAGCAGTAAACTCCCTCCCGCAGGGGCGGACTCCTACGAGCAGTACTTC.

A remark on this clonotype: Being one base from a much bigger clone, this may be a read error. The V call is TRBV12-3 or TRBV12-4, the J call TRBJ2-1, with D perhaps TRBD2 (6 bases). Trimming took off 0 bases at V and 15 bases at J, with 18 bases between the two ends. This CDR3 comprises 14 residues. This CDR3 reads CASSLAGGGPKGFF. CDR3 nucleotides: TGTGCCAGCAGTTTAGCGGGAGGAGGCCCGAAGGGGTTCTTC.

This clonotype was counted once. This may be a read error: a much more frequent sequence differs by one nucleotide. V and J are TRBV5-1 and TRBJ1-2, with a possible D match to TRBD1 (6 bases). The CDR3 is 15 residues long. The germline V gene has CDR1 SGHRS and CDR2 YFSETQ. CDR3 DNA: TGCGCCAGCAGCTTGGGGGACACCCTCGGGTATGACTACACCTTC. Encoded protein: CASSLGDTLGYDYTF.

A remark on this clonotype: Possible read error: a much larger clone is one base away. The chain recombines TRBV5-1 with TRBJ1-1; D remains unclear. CDR3 length: 12 amino acids. V lost 1 base and J lost 7, with 8 bases in between. Germline V gene lookup returns CDR1 SGHRS and CDR2 YFSETQ. CDR3 region: CASSLTGIEAFF. The CDR3 coding sequence is TGCGCCAGCAGCTTGACGGGCATTGAAGCTTTCTTT.

This chain connects TRBV11-2 to TRBJ2-3; maybe TRBD1 (5 bases). Gene TRBJ1-5 matches the end of the DNA better, so the J call may be wrong. Germline V gives CDR1 SGHAT, CDR2 FQNNGV. The CDR3 contains 15 residues. The CDR3 nucleotides are TGTGCCAGCAGTTTAATACCCGGCGCTACAGGTACGCAGCATTTT. It yields the protein CASSLIPGATGTQHF.

This clonotype was counted only a few times. A much more abundant neighbour one base away suggests this may be a read error. This sequence joins TRBV29-1 and TRBJ2-1; D is tentatively TRBD1 or TRBD2 (5 bases each). The V gene's germline CDR1 is SQVTM and CDR2 ANQGSEA. This CDR3 contains 18 residues. In DNA, the CDR3 is TGCAGCGTTGAGATAGGGGCGGGTATCAGACCACACTACAATGAGCAGTCCTTC. It encodes CSVEIGAGIRPHYNEQSF.

The gene calls are TRBV7-9 and TRBJ1-5; weak D call: TRBD1 (6 bases). V was pared by 1 base and J by 6 bases, with 13 bases between. Germline V gene sequence: CDR1 SEHNR, CDR2 FQNEAQ (reference sequence). The CDR3 loop spans 15 amino acids. The CDR3 DNA is TGTGCCAGCAGCTTAGGGACAGCGATCACTCAGCCCCAGCATTTT. Amino acids: CASSLGTAITQPQHF.

The sample holds many counts of this clonotype. The rearrangement joins TRBV4-2 to TRBJ1-5; D is unresolved. This CDR3 region has 13 residues. Per germline, CDR1 LGHNA and CDR2 YNFKEQ. The ends were cut back, 0 bases at V and 7 bases at J, with 7 bases in the middle. CDR3 loop: CASSQDERQPQHF. DNA of the CDR3: TGTGCCAGCAGCCAAGATGAAAGACAGCCCCAGCATTTT.

As concerns this clonotype: At one end the junction does not follow the germline gene, possibly because of a read error. The chain joins TRBV19 to TRBJ1-2; D gene ambiguous. The V gene's germline CDR1 is LNHDA and CDR2 SQIVND (reference sequence). This CDR3 comprises 15 residues. The CDR3, as DNA: TGTTCCAGTAGTATAGATCACGGCGGCTGGAGAGACTACACCTTC. The encoded protein is CSSSIDHGGWRDYTF.

On this clonotype: The junction does not match germline at one end; this may be a read error. The V call is TRBV7-9, the J call TRBJ2-3; 11 bases are a match to TRBD1. The CDR3 covers 15 residues. Germline V lookup: CDR1 SEHNR, CDR2 FQNEAQ (reference sequence). The CDR3 protein is CTSTTGTGGSDTQYF. CDR3 coding DNA: TGTACCAGCACCACGGGGACAGGGGGATCAGATACGCAGTATTTT.

This clonotype has a count of ten or more. The chain couples TRBV6-6 to TRBJ2-1; perhaps TRBD1 as D (6 bases). The V gene lost 4 bases and the J gene lost 9 bases, with 22 bases spanning the gap. This CDR3 is 16 amino acids long. Germline CDR1 is MNHNY and CDR2 is SVGAGI (reference sequence). DNA of the CDR3: TGTGCCAGCAGTTCCCATGGGACACGGCTGGGCTCTGAGCAGTTCTTC. This gives the protein CASSSHGTRLGSEQFF.

About this clonotype: A junction boundary mismatches the germline segment, possibly from a read error. This chain links TRBV7-3 with TRBJ2-4; perhaps TRBD2 as D (5 bases). This CDR3 comprises 15 residues. Germline-derived CDR1 and CDR2 are SGHTA and FQGTGA. The CDR3 region is CASSLGIGGQNIQYF. The CDR3 coding sequence is TGTGCCAGTAGCTTAGGGATCGGCGGGCAAAACATTCAGTACTTC.

The chain has TRBV5-4 and TRBJ2-1, with D hard to call. The V gene lost 6 bases and the J gene lost 2 bases, with 12 bases spanning the gap. CDR3 length equals 14 residues. Looked up from germline, CDR1 is SGHNT and CDR2 is YYREEE (reference sequence). CDR3 amino acids: CASILAGPYNEQFF. DNA for the CDR3: TGTGCCAGCATCCTGGCAGGCCCCTACAATGAGCAGTTCTTC.

The rearrangement joins TRBV9 to TRBJ2-2, with 8 bases fitting TRBD1. The V gene's germline CDR1 is SGDLS and CDR2 YYNGEE. The CDR3 has 15 amino acids. Trimming removed 3 bases from V and 3 bases from J; junction bases left unmatched: 4. CDR3 loop: CASSGSGGYTGELFF. The CDR3 DNA reads as TGTGCCAGCAGCGGATCAGGGGGCTACACCGGGGAGCTGTTTTTT.

The rearrangement links TRBV5-1 to TRBJ2-3; D gene ambiguous. CDR3 length: 14 amino acids. The V end lost 0 bases, the J end lost 4 bases, and 9 bases lay between the germline ends. CDR1 SGHRS and CDR2 YFSETQ come from the germline V gene. The CDR3 nucleotides read TGCGCCAGCAGCTTGGACGCTGGCCCAGATACGCAGTATTTT. Its protein product is CASSLDAGPDTQYF. Full variable domain (remainder filled in from reference TRBV5-1 and TRBJ2-3): KAGVTQTPRYLIKTRGQQVTLSCSPISGHRSVSWYQQTPGQGLQFLFEYFSETQRNKGNFPGRFSGRQFSNSRSEMNVSTLELGDSALYLCASSLDAGPDTQYFGPGTRLTVL.

This clonotype was observed a few times. The rearrangement joins TRBV28 to TRBJ1-2; D perhaps matches TRBD1 (6 bases). The germline V and J ends were trimmed by 3 bases and 2 bases, with 10 bases remaining between them. Germline V gives CDR1 MDHEN, CDR2 SYDVKM. The CDR3 runs 14 residues. The CDR3 sequence is CASSLGAGNYGYTF. The DNA for the CDR3 is TGTGCCAGCAGTTTGGGGGCAGGGAACTATGGCTACACCTTC.